These 25 T cell receptor beta chains share one sample of origin, sequenced in a study of T-cell reconstitution after alpha-beta-depleted transplantation in children (TCRdb year 2016). The treatment or condition tag for this specimen amounts to: allogeneic hematopoietic cell transplantation with graft depleted of TCRalphabeta T cells and CD19 B cells. Receptor amplification or capture employed PCR. TCRdb names Illumina HiSeq 2500 as the instrument used. TCR library preparation used molecular barcoding, with unique molecular identifiers applied to normalize quantification of the TCRbeta repertoire. TCRdb itself trimmed the public reads at Q25 with fastp, ran MiXCR and retained productive beta chains. Identical CDR3 protein sequences are pooled into one entry, listed with their most common genes and DNA. Across this sample there are roughly 500,000 distinct CDR3 sequences, with about 11% seen only once. The ten largest clones add up to 2% of the sample.

The input for sequencing was PBMCs, taken before TCRalphabeta/CD19-depleted stem cell transplant. The receptor set was obtained from a child under 10 years old with inherited bone marrow failure, due to receive a stem cell transplant.

This clonotype was observed a few times. The V call is TRBV10-2, the J call TRBJ2-1; TRBD1 matches 10 bases. CDR1 and CDR2 (germline): WSHSY, SAAADI. Germline trimming cut 0 bases from V and 4 bases from J; bases unmatched to any gene: 3. The CDR3 sequence is 16 residues long. The DNA for the CDR3 is TGCGCCAGCAGTGAGTCGTGGACAGGGGGTTACAATGAGCAGTTCTTC. This codes for CASSESWTGGYNEQFF.

This clonotype was picked up many times. This CDR3 reads CASSSWAPSHNEQFF. In DNA form, the CDR3 reads TGTGCCAGTTCCTCTTGGGCCCCTTCCCACAATGAGCAGTTCTTC. The rearrangement joins TRBV28 to TRBJ2-1; no firm D call. V lost 9 bases and J lost 5, with 20 bases in between. The CDR3 is 15 amino acids. Per germline, CDR1 MDHEN and CDR2 SYDVKM.

This clonotype occurred many times. This chain joins TRBV12-3 or TRBV12-4 and TRBJ2-1; 10 nucleotides line up with TRBD2. The CDR3 runs 15 residues. J gave up 3 bases and V 6 bases, and 5 bases lay outside the gene matches. CDR3 loop: CASRLGLADYNEQFF. Written as DNA, the CDR3 is TGTGCCAGCAGACTCGGACTAGCGGACTACAATGAGCAGTTCTTC.

This clonotype was observed at least ten times. The gene calls are TRBV12-3 or TRBV12-4 and TRBJ2-7; 7 bases are a match to TRBD1. The V gene end was trimmed by 5 bases and the J gene end by 1 base; junction bases not matched to a gene: 8. The CDR3 loop spans 15 amino acids. CDR3 nucleotides: TGTGCCAGCAGTAGAAACAACAGGGGTTCCTACGAGCAGTACTTC. Translation: CASSRNNRGSYEQYF.

A note on this clonotype: The conserved phenylalanine or tryptophan normally closing the CDR3 is absent here, so this likely arose from a read error. J is TRBJ2-5 and V is TRBV5-1, with 10 bases matching TRBD2. Germline V gene data show CDR1 as SGHRS and CDR2 as YFSETQ. V shed 0 bases and J 5 bases; nucleotides not matched to a gene: 7. The CDR3 has 16 residues. This chain's CDR3 is CASSLASGRAMETQYC. CDR3 in DNA: TGCGCCAGCAGCTTGGCCAGCGGGAGGGCCATGGAGACCCAGTACTGC.

About this clonotype itself: A much larger clone lies a single base off, so this may be a read error. The J gene is TRBJ2-2, the V gene TRBV5-1; weak D call: TRBD1 (6 bases). The CDR3 covers 16 residues. Deletions cut 3 bases from V and 0 bases from J, with 12 bases between. CDR1 and CDR2 (germline): SGHRS, YFSETQ. CDR3 in amino acids: CASSCGTSSNTGELFF. CDR3 in DNA: TGCGCCAGCAGCTGTGGGACAAGTTCGAACACCGGGGAGCTGTTTTTT.

This clonotype came up many times. CDR3 region: CASSLGTSGPYEQYF. As DNA, the CDR3 is TGTGCCAGCAGCTTAGGGACTAGCGGACCCTACGAGCAGTACTTC. This chain joins TRBV7-2 and TRBJ2-7, with 10 nucleotides matching TRBD2. The CDR3 totals 15 residues. Germline CDR1 and CDR2: SGHTA and FQGNSA. Trimming took 1 base from V and 2 from J; bases not matched to a gene: 2.

This clonotype has at least ten counts. The chain recombines TRBV20-1 with TRBJ2-2, with TRBD2 matching 9 bases. This CDR3 is 15 amino acids long. V gave up 3 bases and J gave up 6 bases; unmatched junction bases: 8. CDR1 DFQATT and CDR2 SNEGSKA come from the germline V gene (reference sequence). Here the CDR3 reads CSARGLAGLAGELFF. The CDR3 DNA reads TGCAGTGCTAGGGGGCTAGCGGGATTGGCCGGGGAGCTGTTTTTT.

This clonotype was counted many times. The chain's CDR3 is CARHGREQYF. As DNA, the CDR3 is TGCGCCAGACACGGGCGCGAGCAGTACTTC. The chain carries TRBV4-3 and TRBJ2-7, with D uncertain. This CDR3 is built from 10 residues. V lost 9 bases to trimming and J lost 6 bases, with 9 bases between them. Germline lookup yields CDR1 LGHNA and CDR2 YSLEER.

This clonotype has a count of ten or more. This rearrangement joins TRBV5-1 to TRBJ2-7; D gene uncertain. Germline assignment: CDR1 SGHRS and CDR2 YFSETQ. The CDR3 totals 14 residues. Trimming removed 4 bases from V and 3 bases from J, with 14 bases in between. CDR3 DNA sequence: TGCGCCAGCAGCCTTGGCGGCCAGAACTACGAGCAGTACTTC. Its protein is CASSLGGQNYEQYF.

The chain has TRBV20-1 and TRBJ2-3; unclear D gene. Per the germline V gene, CDR1 is DFQATT and CDR2 is SNEGSKA (reference sequence). Trimming left V 0 bases short and J 6 bases short, with 7 bases between. The CDR3 is 12 amino acids. The chain's CDR3 is CSARDTSDTQYF. The CDR3 bases are TGCAGTGCTAGAGATACTTCCGATACGCAGTATTTT.

This chain joins TRBV15 and TRBJ1-1; D gene ambiguous. The CDR3 runs to 11 residues. From germline, CDR1 is LNHNV and CDR2 YYDKDF (reference sequence). V lost 0 bases and J 4 bases, leaving 0 bases between the germline ends. The CDR3 spells CATSRDTEAFF. In DNA form, the CDR3 reads TGTGCCACCAGCAGAGACACTGAAGCTTTCTTT.

The J gene is TRBJ2-5, the V gene TRBV5-1; D gene unclear. This CDR3 comprises 16 residues. Germline V gene sequence: CDR1 SGHRS, CDR2 YFSETQ. The V end lost 2 bases, the J end lost 1 base, and 15 bases lay between the germline ends. The CDR3, as DNA: TGCGCCAGCAGCTTTTTCCCCCCGGCGGCCCAAGAGACCCAGTACTTC. It is translated as CASSFFPPAAQETQYF.

The chain carries TRBV2 and TRBJ2-2; D unresolved. The germline CDR1 and CDR2 sequences are SNHLY and FYNNEI. Trimming took off 6 bases at V and 7 bases at J, with 9 bases between the two ends. This CDR3 comprises 12 residues. This CDR3 is CASRLAGGELFF. The CDR3 DNA follows: TGTGCCAGCAGGCTCGCCGGCGGGGAGCTGTTTTTT.

This clonotype occurred many times. The rearrangement joins TRBV7-9 to TRBJ2-4, with 10 bases aligning to TRBD1. Germline V gives CDR1 SEHNR, CDR2 FQNEAQ (reference sequence). CDR3 length equals 14 residues. V lost 6 bases to trimming and J lost 5 bases; unmatched junction nucleotides: 4. CDR3 nucleotide sequence: TGTGCCAGCAGTCCCGGGACAGGGGAAAACATTCAGTACTTC. Its translation: CASSPGTGENIQYF.

This clonotype showed up many times. The chain is built from TRBV6-2 or TRBV6-3 and TRBJ2-1, with D perhaps assigned TRBD1 or TRBD2 (6 bases each). The V gene lost 0 bases and the J gene lost 5 bases, with 8 bases spanning the gap. The germline gives CDR1 MNHEY, CDR2 SVGEGT. This CDR3 contains 14 residues. CDR3 sequence: CASSYSRGDNEQFF. The CDR3 DNA reads as TGTGCCAGCAGTTACTCGAGGGGGGACAATGAGCAGTTCTTC.

This clonotype was seen at least ten times. The chain is built from TRBV4-3 and TRBJ2-3, with 10 nucleotides matching TRBD2. Trimming took 1 base from V and 4 from J; bases not matched to a gene: 5. The CDR3 loop spans 16 amino acids. The germline CDR1 and CDR2 sequences are LGHNA and YSLEER. This chain's CDR3 is CASSQGLLAGADTQYF. The CDR3 nucleotides read TGCGCCAGCAGCCAAGGTTTGCTAGCGGGGGCAGATACGCAGTATTTT.

This clonotype was seen ten or more times. The genes are TRBV27 and TRBJ2-7; tentatively, D is TRBD1 or TRBD2 (5 bases each). Germline CDR1 and CDR2: MNHEY and SMNVEV (reference sequence). The CDR3 has 14 amino acids. V was clipped by 8 bases and J by 0 bases, with 14 bases between them. The CDR3: CASATWDHSYEQYF. CDR3 coding DNA: TGTGCCAGCGCAACATGGGACCACTCCTACGAGCAGTACTTC.

This clonotype was seen many times. The chain recombines TRBV20-1 with TRBJ2-7; 9 bases line up with TRBD1. There are 15 residues in the CDR3. Trimming took 4 bases from V and 5 from J; bases not matched to a gene: 12. Germline V lookup: CDR1 DFQATT, CDR2 SNEGSKA (reference sequence). The CDR3 is CSATTTGTGKHEQYF. The CDR3 nucleotides are TGCAGTGCTACAACGACCGGGACAGGGAAGCACGAGCAGTACTTC.

V gene TRBV13 combines with J gene TRBJ1-2; the D gene is possibly TRBD1 (5 bases). CDR3 length equals 13 residues. Germline V lookup: CDR1 PRHDT, CDR2 FYEKMQ (reference sequence). V lost 3 bases, J lost 6 bases, and 11 bases lay in between. CDR3 amino acids: CASSFGGMDGYTF. The CDR3, as DNA: TGTGCCAGCAGCTTTGGGGGGATGGATGGCTACACCTTC.

The table lists this clonotype with many counts. The genes are TRBV20-1 and TRBJ1-6; D is perhaps TRBD1 (6 bases). The germline V gene encodes CDR1 DFQATT and CDR2 SNEGSKA (reference sequence). The CDR3 covers 13 residues. V gave up 4 bases and J gave up 6 bases, with 10 bases separating them. CDR3: CSANKDSNSPLHF. The CDR3 DNA is TGCAGTGCTAATAAGGACAGTAATTCACCCCTCCACTTT.

This clonotype showed up just a few times. The rearrangement uses TRBV2 and TRBJ2-5, with 9 bases fitting TRBD2. CDR1 and CDR2 from the germline V gene are SNHLY and FYNNEI. This CDR3 comprises 19 residues. With 8 bases clipped from V and 1 base from J, the junction kept 20 bases outside the gene matches. In DNA, the CDR3 is TGTGCCAGCTGTTTACTTACGGCGGCGGGAGGGCGCGCCCAAGAGACCCAGTACTTC. This translates into CASCLLTAAGGRAQETQYF.

The chain joins TRBV6-1 to TRBJ1-3; no definite D call. This CDR3 region has 13 residues. The V and J ends lost 8 bases and 4 bases respectively, with 12 bases between them. Germline-derived CDR1 and CDR2 are MNHNS and SASEGT. CDR3 protein: CASRVRRGNTIYF. The DNA for the CDR3 is TGTGCCAGCCGGGTCCGCCGGGGAAACACCATATATTTT.

This clonotype came up many times. The V call is TRBV11-2, the J call TRBJ1-5; D call uncertain. Germline lookup yields CDR1 SGHAT and CDR2 FQNNGV. The CDR3 spans 13 residues. The V end was cut by 1 base, the J end by 5 bases, with 6 bases between. The CDR3 loop is CASSLGLYQPQHF. CDR3 DNA sequence: TGTGCCAGCAGCTTAGGGTTATATCAGCCCCAGCATTTT.

This chain uses TRBV19 with TRBJ2-3, with D perhaps TRBD2 (5 bases). V was cut by 3 bases and J by 8 bases, with 12 bases left in between. The CDR3 is made up of 13 amino acids. Germline V gives CDR1 LNHDA, CDR2 SQIVND (reference sequence). The CDR3 DNA sequence: TGTGCCAGTAGTATCACCTTGAGCGGTACGCAGTATTTT. Residues: CASSITLSGTQYF. Using reference TRBV19 and TRBJ2-3 for the parts outside the CDR3, the full variable domain is DGGITQSPKYLFRKEGQNVTLSCEQNLNHDAMYWYRQDPGQGLRLIYYSQIVNDFQKGDIAEGYSVSREKKESFPLTVTSAQKNPTAFYLCASSITLSGTQYFGPGTRLTVL.